Detailed here is one TCR beta chain. The antigen remains unidentified. This sample is part of a study of graft-versus-host responses after intestinal transplantation. Looking at the study overall: Anti-thymocyte globulin served as induction for all recipients, who then took tacrolimus and steroids for approximately three years. Broader study findings: Some GvH clones were seen earlier in gut or blood, suggesting intestinal origin.

V shed 1 base and J shed 4 bases, with 20 bases lying between them. The CDR3 is 18 residues long. Germline V gives CDR1 SEHNR, CDR2 FQNEAQ (reference sequence). Profiling relied on immunoSEQ multiplex PCR, and the TCRdb table lists in-frame clones only, not all of them. The table shows roughly 29,000 clones, with about 92% occurring only once. The chain employs TRBV7-9 and TRBJ1-3; D ambiguous. The starting material was PBMCs, obtained about 65 days after intestinal transplant. The receptor was isolated from a human patient who received an intestinal transplant, so some T cells may come from the graft donor. CDR3 amino acids: CASSLGFIPAVGGNTIYF. CDR3 coding DNA: TGTGCCAGCAGCTTAGGATTCATCCCAGCCGTGGGGGGAAACACCATATATTTT. Based on the CDR3 plus reference TRBV7-9 and TRBJ1-3, the full variable domain is DTGVSQNPRHKITKRGQNVTFRCDPISEHNRLYWYRQTLGQGPEFLTYFQNEAQLEKSRLLSDRFSAERPKGSFSTLEIQRTEQGDSAMYLCASSLGFIPAVGGNTIYFGEGSWLTVV.